The following is a T cell receptor beta chain sequence with its context. What it binds is unknown. Trimming took off 1 base at V and 4 bases at J, with 14 bases between the two ends. Per germline, CDR1 SGHAT and CDR2 FQNNGV. The CDR3 is 16 amino acids. This sample was included in a study of OX40 agonist ivuxolimab in advanced cancers. Study at large: Patients achieving partial responses numbered three: one hepatocellular carcinoma case and two cutaneous melanoma cases.

The study's findings and limits: There were also nonresponders showing low normalized T-cell clonal expansion.

TCRdb keeps only in-frame clones here, not all; method: immunoSEQ multiplex PCR. In the table there are tens of thousands of clones, 85% to 90% of which are singletons. This sequence joins TRBV11-2 and TRBJ2-1; maybe TRBD1 (7 bases). The sequencing here drew on CD4+ or CD8+ T cells sorted from blood, taken in a trial of the OX40 agonist ivuxolimab. The sequence came from an adult with an advanced solid tumor such as melanoma, head and neck, liver or kidney cancer. The CDR3 reads CASSLAPGGRYNEQFF. CDR3 DNA sequence: TGTGCCAGCAGCTTAGCCCCAGGGGGGAGGTACAATGAGCAGTTCTTC.